Listed here is a single T cell receptor (beta chain). Enrolled through a virtual design, the participants were between about 18 and 89 years of age and came from about two dozen US areas. Participant-reported clinical history was the basis for cohort assignment. Donors of Cohort 3 who recovered were those that had two negative PCRs, clearance, or symptom resolution. The source of the sample is a study of blood T cell repertoires in COVID-19. Study-level background: COVID-19 samples, acute and convalescent, were from the United States, Italy and Spain.

Profiled with immunoSEQ multiplex PCR; TCRdb holds only in-frame clones, not every one. The data hold some 200,000 clones, with approximately 80% observed a single time. The CDR3 covers 16 residues. Germline assignment: CDR1 SGDLS and CDR2 YYNGEE. J gave up 8 bases and V 0 bases, and 4 bases lay outside the gene matches. Source material: PBMCs or T cells enriched from blood (not recorded which). The chain recombines TRBV9 with TRBJ2-2; the match to TRBD2 covers 13 bases. The TCR sequence derives from a woman aged 45-59 years who had recovered from COVID-19. CDR3: CASSVGTSGRTGELFF. The CDR3 DNA follows: TGTGCCAGCAGCGTAGGGACTAGCGGGAGAACTGGGGAGCTGTTTTTT.